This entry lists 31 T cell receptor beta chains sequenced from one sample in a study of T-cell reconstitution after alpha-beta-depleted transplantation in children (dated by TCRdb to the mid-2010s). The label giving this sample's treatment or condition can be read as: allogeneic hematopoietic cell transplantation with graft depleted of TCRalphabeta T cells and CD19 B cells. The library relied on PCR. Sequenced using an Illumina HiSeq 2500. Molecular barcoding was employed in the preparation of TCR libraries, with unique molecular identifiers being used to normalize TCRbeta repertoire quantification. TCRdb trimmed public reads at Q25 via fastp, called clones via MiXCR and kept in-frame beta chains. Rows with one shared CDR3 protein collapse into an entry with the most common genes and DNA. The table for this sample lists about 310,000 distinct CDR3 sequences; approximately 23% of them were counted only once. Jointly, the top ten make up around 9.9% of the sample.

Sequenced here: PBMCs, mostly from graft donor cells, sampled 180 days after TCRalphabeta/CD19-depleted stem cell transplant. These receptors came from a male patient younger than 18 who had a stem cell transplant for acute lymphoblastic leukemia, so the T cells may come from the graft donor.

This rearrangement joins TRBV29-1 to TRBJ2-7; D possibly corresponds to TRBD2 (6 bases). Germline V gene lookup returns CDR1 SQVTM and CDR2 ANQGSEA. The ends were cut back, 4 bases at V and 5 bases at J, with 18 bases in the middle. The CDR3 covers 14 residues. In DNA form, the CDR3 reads TGCAGCGTTGTCTCCCCTCTTTGGGGGGACGAGCAGTACTTC. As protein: CSVVSPLWGDEQYF.

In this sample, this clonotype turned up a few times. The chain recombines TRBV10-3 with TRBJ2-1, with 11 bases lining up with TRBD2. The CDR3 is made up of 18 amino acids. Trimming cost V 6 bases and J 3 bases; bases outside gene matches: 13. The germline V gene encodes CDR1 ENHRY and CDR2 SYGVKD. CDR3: CAIRELAGAVPNYNEQFF. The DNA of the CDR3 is TGTGCCATCAGGGAACTAGCGGGAGCTGTCCCCAACTACAATGAGCAGTTCTTC.

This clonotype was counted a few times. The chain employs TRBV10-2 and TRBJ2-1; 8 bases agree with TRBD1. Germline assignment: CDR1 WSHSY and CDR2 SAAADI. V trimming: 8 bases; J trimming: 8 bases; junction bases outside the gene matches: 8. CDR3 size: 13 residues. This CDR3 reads CASRTGYLDEQFF. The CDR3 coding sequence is TGCGCCAGCCGGACAGGGTACCTCGATGAGCAGTTCTTC.

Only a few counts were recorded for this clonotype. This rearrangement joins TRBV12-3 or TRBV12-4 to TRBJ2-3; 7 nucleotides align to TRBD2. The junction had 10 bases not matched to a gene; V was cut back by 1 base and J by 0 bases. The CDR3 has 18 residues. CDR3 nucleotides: TGTGCCAGCAGTTTAGAGATTCGGACTAGGAGTAGCACAGATACGCAGTATTTT. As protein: CASSLEIRTRSSTDTQYF.

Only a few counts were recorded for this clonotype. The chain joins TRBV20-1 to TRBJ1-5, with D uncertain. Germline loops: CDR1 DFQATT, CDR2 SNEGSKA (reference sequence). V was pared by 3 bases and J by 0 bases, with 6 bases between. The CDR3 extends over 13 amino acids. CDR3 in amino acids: CSASWDSNQPQHF. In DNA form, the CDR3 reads TGCAGTGCTAGTTGGGATAGCAATCAGCCCCAGCATTTT.

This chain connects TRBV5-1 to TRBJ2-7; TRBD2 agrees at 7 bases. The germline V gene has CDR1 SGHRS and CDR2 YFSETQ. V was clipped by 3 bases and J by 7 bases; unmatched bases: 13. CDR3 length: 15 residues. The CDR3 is CASSWMASGALEQYF. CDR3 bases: TGCGCCAGCAGCTGGATGGCTAGCGGAGCCCTGGAGCAGTACTTC.

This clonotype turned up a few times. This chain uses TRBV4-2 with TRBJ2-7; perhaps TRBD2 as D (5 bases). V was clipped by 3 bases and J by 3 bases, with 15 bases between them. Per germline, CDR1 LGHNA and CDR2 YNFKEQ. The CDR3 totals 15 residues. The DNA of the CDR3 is TGTGCCAGCAGCCAGACTACACGGGCTAACTACGAGCAGTACTTC. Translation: CASSQTTRANYEQYF.

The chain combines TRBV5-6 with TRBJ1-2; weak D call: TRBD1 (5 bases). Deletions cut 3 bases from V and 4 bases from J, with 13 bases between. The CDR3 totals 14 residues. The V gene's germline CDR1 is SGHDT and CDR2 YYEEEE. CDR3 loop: CASSWGQVGYGYTF. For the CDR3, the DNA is TGTGCCAGCAGCTGGGGCCAGGTCGGCTATGGCTACACCTTC.

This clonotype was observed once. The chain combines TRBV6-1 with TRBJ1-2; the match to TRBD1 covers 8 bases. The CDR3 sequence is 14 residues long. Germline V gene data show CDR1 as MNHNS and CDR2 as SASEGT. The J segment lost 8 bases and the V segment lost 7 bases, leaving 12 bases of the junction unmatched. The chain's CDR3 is CASKPVPGGQGYTF. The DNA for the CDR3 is TGTGCCAGCAAGCCGGTACCAGGGGGCCAGGGCTACACCTTC.

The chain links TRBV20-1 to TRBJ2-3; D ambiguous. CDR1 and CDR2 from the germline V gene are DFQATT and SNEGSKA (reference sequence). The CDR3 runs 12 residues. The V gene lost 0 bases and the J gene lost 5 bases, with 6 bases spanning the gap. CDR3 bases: TGCAGTGCTAGAGATCCCGGAGATACGCAGTATTTT. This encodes CSARDPGDTQYF.

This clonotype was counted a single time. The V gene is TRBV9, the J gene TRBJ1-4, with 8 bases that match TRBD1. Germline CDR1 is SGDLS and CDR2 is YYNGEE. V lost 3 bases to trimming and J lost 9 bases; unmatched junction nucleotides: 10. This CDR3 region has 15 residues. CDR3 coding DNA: TGTGCCAGCAGCGCCCGGGACAGGAAAGCCAAAAAACTGTTTTTT. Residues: CASSARDRKAKKLFF.

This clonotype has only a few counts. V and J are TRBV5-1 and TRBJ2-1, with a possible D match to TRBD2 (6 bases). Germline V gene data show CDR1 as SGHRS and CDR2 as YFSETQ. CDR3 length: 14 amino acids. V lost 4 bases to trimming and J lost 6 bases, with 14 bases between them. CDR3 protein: CASSPRAGSNEQFF. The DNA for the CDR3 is TGCGCCAGCAGCCCCCGAGCCGGGAGCAATGAGCAGTTCTTC.

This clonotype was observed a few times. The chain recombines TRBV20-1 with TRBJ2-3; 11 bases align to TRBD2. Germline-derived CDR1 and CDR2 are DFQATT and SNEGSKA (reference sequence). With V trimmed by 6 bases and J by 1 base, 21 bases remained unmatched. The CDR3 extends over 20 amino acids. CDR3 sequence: CSATPRGSGRARARTDTQYF. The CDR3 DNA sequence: TGCAGTGCCACGCCTCGTGGTAGCGGGAGGGCACGCGCTCGCACAGATACGCAGTATTTT.

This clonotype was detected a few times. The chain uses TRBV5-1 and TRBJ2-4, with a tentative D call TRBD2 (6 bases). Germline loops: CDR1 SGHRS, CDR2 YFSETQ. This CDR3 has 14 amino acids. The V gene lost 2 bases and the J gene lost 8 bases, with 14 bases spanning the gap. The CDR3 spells CASSFWGDLDIQYF. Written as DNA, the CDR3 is TGCGCCAGCAGCTTTTGGGGGGATCTCGACATTCAGTACTTC.

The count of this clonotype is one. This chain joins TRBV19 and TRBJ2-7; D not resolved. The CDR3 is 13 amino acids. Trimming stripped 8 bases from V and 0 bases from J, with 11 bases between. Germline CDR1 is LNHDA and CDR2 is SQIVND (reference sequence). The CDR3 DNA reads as TGTGCCAGTTTGGCAGACCTCTCCTACGAGCAGTACTTC. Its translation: CASLADLSYEQYF.

The CDR3 sequence is CASSPKTSVGVAIQYF. In DNA form, the CDR3 reads TGTGCCAGCAGCCCGAAGACGTCGGTAGGGGTGGCCATTCAGTACTTC. This chain uses TRBV11-1 with TRBJ2-4, with a tentative D call TRBD1 (5 bases). From germline, CDR1 is SGHAT and CDR2 FQDESV (reference sequence). The CDR3 is made up of 16 amino acids. Trimming took 5 bases from V and 9 from J, leaving 23 bases between them.

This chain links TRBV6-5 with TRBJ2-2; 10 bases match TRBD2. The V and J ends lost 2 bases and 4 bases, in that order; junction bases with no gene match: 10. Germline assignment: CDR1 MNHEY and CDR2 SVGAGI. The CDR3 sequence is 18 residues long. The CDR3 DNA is TGTGCCAGCAGTTACGGTGGGCTAGCGGGAGTCGTCACCGGGGAGCTGTTTTTT. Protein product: CASSYGGLAGVVTGELFF.

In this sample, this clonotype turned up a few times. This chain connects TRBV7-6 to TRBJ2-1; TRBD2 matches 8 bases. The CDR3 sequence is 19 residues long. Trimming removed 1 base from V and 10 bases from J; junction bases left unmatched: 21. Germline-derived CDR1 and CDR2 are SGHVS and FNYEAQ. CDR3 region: CASSLDKKSLAGGRSEQFF. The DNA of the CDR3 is TGTGCCAGCAGCTTAGATAAGAAGTCCCTGGCGGGAGGTCGGAGCGAGCAGTTCTTC.

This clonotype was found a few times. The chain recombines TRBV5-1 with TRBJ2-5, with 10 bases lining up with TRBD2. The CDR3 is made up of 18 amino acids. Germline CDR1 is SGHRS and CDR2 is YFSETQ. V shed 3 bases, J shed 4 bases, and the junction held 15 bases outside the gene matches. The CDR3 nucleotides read TGCGCCAGCAGCTCGAGTTTCGAGCGGGAGGGGCGGAGAGAGACCCAGTACTTC. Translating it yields CASSSSFEREGRRETQYF.

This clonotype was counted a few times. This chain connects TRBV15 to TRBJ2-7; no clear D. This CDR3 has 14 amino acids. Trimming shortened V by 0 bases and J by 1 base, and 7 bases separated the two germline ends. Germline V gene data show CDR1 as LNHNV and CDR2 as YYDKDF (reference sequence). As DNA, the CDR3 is TGTGCCACCAGCAGAGATTACACATCCTACGAGCAGTACTTC. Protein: CATSRDYTSYEQYF.

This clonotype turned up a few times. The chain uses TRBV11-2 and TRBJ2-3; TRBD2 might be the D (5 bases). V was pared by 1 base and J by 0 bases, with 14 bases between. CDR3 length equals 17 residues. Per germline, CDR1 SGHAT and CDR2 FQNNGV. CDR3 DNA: TGTGCCAGCAGCTTAGGTACCGGGGTAACTAGCACAGATACGCAGTATTTT. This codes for CASSLGTGVTSTDTQYF.

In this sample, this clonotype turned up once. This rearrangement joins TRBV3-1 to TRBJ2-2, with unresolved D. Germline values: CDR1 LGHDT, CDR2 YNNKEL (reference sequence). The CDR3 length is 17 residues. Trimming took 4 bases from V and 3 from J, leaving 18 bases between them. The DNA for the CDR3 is TGTGCCAGCAGCCGGCTTCCCCTTGGGTATGACACCGGGGAGCTGTTTTTT. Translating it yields CASSRLPLGYDTGELFF.

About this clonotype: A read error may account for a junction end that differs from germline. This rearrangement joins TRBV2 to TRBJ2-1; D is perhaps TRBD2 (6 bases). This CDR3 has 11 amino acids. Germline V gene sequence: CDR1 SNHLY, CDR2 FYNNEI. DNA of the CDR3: TGTGCCAGCAGTGAGGGTAGCGGCCCCCTCTTC. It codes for CASSEGSGPLF.

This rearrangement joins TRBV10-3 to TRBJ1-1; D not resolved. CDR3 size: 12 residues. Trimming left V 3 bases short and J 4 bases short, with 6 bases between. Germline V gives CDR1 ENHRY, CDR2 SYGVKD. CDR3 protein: CAISDLGTEAFF. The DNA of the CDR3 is TGTGCCATCAGTGATCTGGGCACTGAAGCTTTCTTT.

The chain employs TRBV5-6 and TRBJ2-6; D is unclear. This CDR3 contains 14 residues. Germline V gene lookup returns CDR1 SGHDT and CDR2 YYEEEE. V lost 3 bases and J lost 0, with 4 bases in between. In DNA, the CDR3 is TGTGCCAGCAGCTACGGCTCTGGGGCCAACGTCCTGACTTTC. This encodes CASSYGSGANVLTF.

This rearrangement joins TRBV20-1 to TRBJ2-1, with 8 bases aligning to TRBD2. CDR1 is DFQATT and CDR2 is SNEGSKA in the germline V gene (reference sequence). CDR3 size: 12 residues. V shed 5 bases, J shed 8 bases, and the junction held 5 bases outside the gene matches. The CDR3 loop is CSAGGLAHEQFF. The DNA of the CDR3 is TGCAGTGCTGGAGGACTAGCCCATGAGCAGTTCTTC.

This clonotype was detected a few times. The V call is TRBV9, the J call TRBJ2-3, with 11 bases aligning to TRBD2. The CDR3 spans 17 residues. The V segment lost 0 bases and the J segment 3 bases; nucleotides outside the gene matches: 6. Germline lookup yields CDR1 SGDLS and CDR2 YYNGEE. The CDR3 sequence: CASSVVGTSGSTDTQYF. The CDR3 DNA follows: TGTGCCAGCAGCGTAGTAGGAACTAGCGGGAGTACAGATACGCAGTATTTT.

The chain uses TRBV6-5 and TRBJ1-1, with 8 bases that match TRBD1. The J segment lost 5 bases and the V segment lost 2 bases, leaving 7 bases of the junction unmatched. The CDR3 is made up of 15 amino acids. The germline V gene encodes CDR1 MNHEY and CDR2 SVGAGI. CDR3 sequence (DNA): TGTGCCAGCAGTTACACAGACAGGGGAGGGACTGAAGCTTTCTTT. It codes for CASSYTDRGGTEAFF.

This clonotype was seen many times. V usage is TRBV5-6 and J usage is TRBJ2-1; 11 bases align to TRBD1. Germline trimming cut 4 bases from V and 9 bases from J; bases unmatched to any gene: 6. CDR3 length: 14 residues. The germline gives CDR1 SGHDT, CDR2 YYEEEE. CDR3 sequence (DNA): TGTGCCAGCAGCCTCTTGGGGACAGGGGGTGAGCAGTTCTTC. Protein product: CASSLLGTGGEQFF.

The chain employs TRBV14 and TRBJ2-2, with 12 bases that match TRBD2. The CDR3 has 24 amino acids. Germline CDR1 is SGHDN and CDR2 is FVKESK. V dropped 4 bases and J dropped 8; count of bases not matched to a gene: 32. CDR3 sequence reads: CASSPKRRKRSHGNLAGGTGELFF. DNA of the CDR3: TGTGCCAGCAGCCCCAAGAGAAGAAAAAGGAGTCACGGGAATCTAGCGGGAGGGACGGGGGAGCTGTTTTTT.

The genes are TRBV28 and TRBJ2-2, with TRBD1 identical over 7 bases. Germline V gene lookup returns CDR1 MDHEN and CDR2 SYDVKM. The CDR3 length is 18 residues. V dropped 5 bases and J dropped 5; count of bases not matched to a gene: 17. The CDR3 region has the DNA TGTGCCAGCAGTGCCCGGGACAGTCAAAGATTCTATACCGGGGAGCTGTTTTTT. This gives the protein CASSARDSQRFYTGELFF.